These 4 T cell receptor beta chains were all obtained from the same sample, sequenced in a study of identical twins. TCRdb independently ran MiXCR on the 5' RACE reads; one entry per CDR3 protein. In the table there are 570,000 or so distinct CDR3 sequences, 9% to 10% of which are singletons. The same data also went into a second study, on yellow fever vaccine responses in identical twins.

Input material: PBMCs. These receptors all come from a woman younger than 30 in good health.

This chain links TRBV10-2 with TRBJ2-2; no firm D call. The germline CDR1 and CDR2 sequences are WSHSY and SAAADI. This CDR3 is built from 11 residues. The germline V and J ends were trimmed by 3 bases and 6 bases, with 2 bases remaining between them. In DNA form, the CDR3 reads TGCGCCAGCAGTGATGCCGGGGAGCTGTTTTTT. Protein sequence: CASSDAGELFF.

V gene TRBV5-1 combines with J gene TRBJ2-3, with 7 bases matching TRBD1. Germline CDR1 and CDR2: SGHRS and YFSETQ. This CDR3 has 13 residues. V shed 0 bases, J shed 8 bases, and the junction held 3 bases outside the gene matches. The CDR3 loop reads CASSLEHRGTQYF. The DNA of the CDR3 is TGCGCCAGCAGCTTGGAGCACAGGGGTACGCAGTATTTT.

The gene calls are TRBV7-2 and TRBJ2-1; D tentatively fits TRBD1 or TRBD2 (6 bases each). Trimming pared 5 bases from V and 12 bases from J, leaving 17 bases between. This CDR3 is 13 amino acids long. The germline CDR1 and CDR2 sequences are SGHTA and FQGNSA. The CDR3 DNA follows: TGTGCCAGCAGCCCCCGGGGGCGGGATGGGCAGTTCTTC. This sequence encodes CASSPRGRDGQFF.

This clonotype was counted only a few times. The V gene is TRBV5-1, the J gene TRBJ2-5, with 8 bases fitting TRBD2. The CDR3 consists of 16 residues. Germline loops: CDR1 SGHRS, CDR2 YFSETQ. V trimming: 4 bases; J trimming: 3 bases; junction bases outside the gene matches: 11. CDR3 coding DNA: TGCGCCAGCAGCCATAGTACGGGGGGGACTAAAGAGACCCAGTACTTC. Translation: CASSHSTGGTKETQYF.